A selection of T cell receptor beta chains follows, all from one sample in a study of cytomegalovirus exposure and HLA in healthy donors. Libraries were prepared by immunoSEQ multiplex PCR; TCRdb keeps only in-frame clonotypes and omits some of them. The sample gives about 180,000 clones, around 84% of which show up once; 1% is in the top ten. Sequences were obtained from PBMCs. The receptors here all came from a boy younger than 10 in good health and CMV-seronegative. Each CDR3 is given with its conserved first and last residue. The order of the fields is D gene, clone size, V gene, J gene, CDR3 protein, CDR3 DNA. D genes are given only for firm matches. Not every row has a clone size; where given, it reads once, few, many or a size class.

.	.	TRBV27	TRBJ2-1	CASSLSSGPFGEQFF	TGTGCCAGCAGTTTATCCAGCGGGCCCTTCGGTGAGCAGTTCTTC
TRBD1	.	TRBV6-6	TRBJ2-2	CASRQTGGRTGELFF	TGTGCCAGCAGACAGACAGGGGGCCGGACCGGGGAGCTGTTTTTT
TRBD2	.	TRBV29-1	TRBJ2-7	CSVELAGGRPEQYF	TGCAGCGTTGAATTGGCAGGCGGGAGGCCCGAGCAGTACTTC
TRBD1	.	TRBV27	TRBJ2-7	CASSQAGGIYEQYF	TGTGCCAGCAGTCAAGCAGGGGGCATATACGAGCAGTACTTC
.	.	TRBV25-1	TRBJ2-7	CASSEFWRGPPYEQYF	TGTGCCAGCAGTGAATTTTGGCGGGGCCCTCCCTACGAGCAGTACTTC
.	.	TRBV6-4	TRBJ2-2	CASSDSGQTTGELFF	TGTGCCAGCAGTGACTCCGGACAGACCACCGGGGAGCTGTTTTTT
.	.	TRBV6-6	TRBJ2-1	CASSDTRGQFF	TGTGCCAGCAGTGACACTAGAGGGCAGTTCTTC
.	once	TRBV5-6	TRBJ2-7	CASTTGDRSNEQYF	TGTGCCAGCACCACCGGAGACAGGTCTAACGAGCAGTACTTC
.	.	TRBV2	TRBJ2-1	CASNRRGQFF	TGTGCCAGCAACCGTAGGGGGCAGTTCTTC
.	.	TRBV20-1	TRBJ1-5	CRAGGDQPQHF	TGCAGGGCGGGAGGAGATCAGCCCCAGCATTTT
.	.	TRBV7-9	TRBJ2-1	CASSFTSGQQFF	TGTGCCAGCAGCTTCACGAGCGGGCAGCAGTTCTTC
.	.	TRBV6-4	TRBJ2-1	CASSDSWRGTYNEQFF	TGTGCCAGCAGTGACTCGTGGCGGGGAACCTACAATGAGCAGTTCTTC
.	once	TRBV6-5	TRBJ1-2	CASSYSKGRNGYTF	TGTGCCAGCAGTTACTCGAAAGGCAGGAATGGCTACACCTTC
TRBD1	few	TRBV29-1	TRBJ1-2	CSARTGDYGYTF	TGCAGCGCACGGACAGGGGACTATGGCTACACCTTC
.	few	TRBV19	TRBJ2-5	CASSRAHGGQETQYF	TGTGCCAGTAGTAGGGCCCATGGTGGGCAAGAGACCCAGTACTTC
TRBD1	.	TRBV28	TRBJ2-7	CASSLVGQPVYEQYF	TGTGCCAGCAGTTTAGTGGGACAGCCAGTCTACGAGCAGTACTTC
TRBD2	.	TRBV4-2	TRBJ2-5	CASSPYSGGRETQYF	TGTGCCAGCAGCCCTTATAGCGGGGGAAGGGAGACCCAGTACTTC
.	.	TRBV5-1	TRBJ1-2	CASSYEGRVAVLGGYTF	TGCGCCAGCAGCTACGAGGGCAGGGTAGCGGTGCTAGGTGGCTACACCTTC
.	few	TRBV13	TRBJ2-7	CASSPRWVVPYEQYF	TGTGCCAGCAGCCCCAGGTGGGTTGTCCCTTACGAGCAGTACTTC
TRBD2	few	TRBV30	TRBJ2-2	CAWSRGLANTGELFF	TGTGCCTGGAGCCGAGGACTAGCGAACACCGGGGAGCTGTTTTTT
TRBD1	few	TRBV5-4	TRBJ1-6	CASSLEGQGSSPLHF	TGTGCCAGCAGCTTGGAGGGACAGGGGAGTTCACCCCTCCACTTT
.	.	TRBV5-6	TRBJ2-5	CASSLAFRGEETQYF	TGTGCCAGCAGCTTGGCCTTCAGGGGGGAAGAGACCCAGTACTTC
.	.	TRBV27	TRBJ2-2	CASSPTGRGQNTGELFF	TGTGCCAGCAGTCCAACCGGACGGGGACAGAACACCGGGGAGCTGTTTTTT
TRBD1	.	TRBV7-8	TRBJ1-5	CASSRDRDHNQPQHF	TGTGCCAGCAGCCGCGACAGGGATCACAATCAGCCCCAGCATTTT
TRBD1	.	TRBV7-9	TRBJ1-6	CASSLGVQGESSPLHF	TGTGCCAGCAGCTTAGGAGTCCAGGGGGAGAGTTCACCCCTCCACTTT
TRBD2	.	TRBV5-4	TRBJ2-5	CASSLKSTSGAGETQYF	TGTGCCAGCAGCTTGAAATCGACTAGCGGGGCGGGGGAGACCCAGTACTTC
.	.	TRBV15	TRBJ2-7	CATSTGTATYEQYF	TGTGCCACCAGTACCGGGACTGCGACCTACGAGCAGTACTTC
.	.	TRBV5-1	TRBJ1-4	CASSLWAGNEKLFF	TGCGCCAGCAGCTTGTGGGCCGGAAATGAAAAACTGTTTTTT
TRBD1	few	TRBV7-2	TRBJ2-7	CASSLVGQGASYEQYF	TGTGCCAGCAGCTTAGTGGGACAGGGGGCAAGCTACGAGCAGTACTTC
.	.	TRBV18	TRBJ1-2	CASSPELSYGYTF	TGTGCCAGCTCACCGGAGCTATCCTATGGCTACACCTTC
.	.	TRBV7-3	TRBJ2-5	CASSSTGKETQYF	TGTGCCAGCAGCTCTACAGGGAAAGAGACCCAGTACTTC
.	.	TRBV19	TRBJ2-2	CASRMSRRTSNTGELFF	TGTGCCAGTAGGATGAGCCGTCGCACCTCGAACACCGGGGAGCTGTTTTTT
.	.	TRBV19	TRBJ2-7	CASSPGLSYEQYF	TGTGCCAGTAGCCCCGGACTTTCCTACGAGCAGTACTTC
.	.	TRBV5-5	TRBJ2-5	CASRKAETALQETQYF	TGTGCCAGCAGAAAGGCGGAGACAGCGCTACAAGAGACCCAGTACTTC
.	.	TRBV29-1	TRBJ2-1	CSVEERQWSYNEQFF	TGCAGCGTTGAAGAACGACAGTGGAGCTACAATGAGCAGTTCTTC
.	once	TRBV10-3	TRBJ2-5	CAISESSETQYF	TGTGCCATCAGTGAGTCATCGGAGACCCAGTACTTC
.	once	TRBV7-2	TRBJ2-5	CASSFPLLETQYF	TGTGCCAGCAGCTTTCCCCTTTTAGAGACCCAGTACTTC
TRBD1	few	TRBV2	TRBJ2-5	CAGKDRFMETQYF	TGTGCCGGGAAGGACAGGTTTATGGAGACCCAGTACTTC
TRBD1	.	TRBV7-9	TRBJ1-4	CASSAGQVNEKLFF	TGTGCCAGCAGCGCGGGACAGGTTAATGAAAAACTGTTTTTT
TRBD2	.	TRBV11-2	TRBJ2-1	CASRLAGSPTGEQFF	TGTGCCAGCAGACTAGCGGGGTCTCCTACGGGTGAGCAGTTCTTC
.	.	TRBV4-1	TRBJ1-2	CASSQDRWGDSWGGYTF	TGCGCCAGCAGCCAAGATAGGTGGGGTGACAGCTGGGGCGGCTACACCTTC
TRBD2	.	TRBV19	TRBJ2-7	CASSIAYRKSTSGSSYEQYF	TGTGCCAGTAGTATAGCATATCGAAAATCGACTAGCGGGAGCTCCTACGAGCAGTACTTC
.	once	TRBV4-1	TRBJ1-1	CASSQDPGEAFF	TGCGCCAGCAGCCAAGATCCGGGGGAAGCTTTCTTT
TRBD1	.	TRBV19	TRBJ2-1	CASRTGGGFYNEQFF	TGTGCCAGTAGAACAGGGGGCGGATTCTACAATGAGCAGTTCTTC
TRBD2	.	TRBV28	TRBJ2-1	CASLWSGGGEQFF	TGTGCCAGCCTCTGGTCGGGAGGGGGTGAGCAGTTCTTC
.	.	TRBV9	TRBJ2-5	CASSVSGTGQETQYF	TGTGCCAGCAGCGTTTCCGGGACTGGCCAAGAGACCCAGTACTTC
.	few	TRBV20-1	TRBJ2-5	CSASGLETQYF	TGCAGTGCTAGTGGGCTAGAGACCCAGTACTTC
TRBD2	.	TRBV10-2	TRBJ2-5	CASSEGALAGVQETQYF	TGCGCCAGCAGTGAGGGGGCCCTAGCGGGGGTCCAAGAGACCCAGTACTTC
.	.	TRBV19	TRBJ2-2	CASSIEWGDSRTGELFF	TGTGCCAGTAGTATAGAGTGGGGGGATAGCAGAACCGGGGAGCTGTTTTTT
TRBD1	.	TRBV18	TRBJ1-3	CASSLKQGASGNTIYF	TGTGCCAGCTCACTAAAACAGGGGGCCTCTGGAAACACCATATATTTT
TRBD2	.	TRBV2	TRBJ2-1	CASREIAGGPSGEQFF	TGTGCCAGCAGGGAGATAGCGGGAGGGCCCTCGGGTGAGCAGTTCTTC
TRBD1	once	TRBV6-4	TRBJ1-2	CASSARQGAGGYTF	TGTGCCAGCAGTGCCCGACAGGGGGCGGGTGGCTACACCTTC
TRBD1	.	TRBV29-1	TRBJ2-3	CSGQTMTGNTDTQYF	TGCAGCGGACAGACAATGACAGGGAACACAGATACGCAGTATTTT
TRBD1	.	TRBV2	TRBJ1-1	CASSEMDRGIGTEAFF	TGTGCCAGCAGTGAAATGGACAGGGGGATAGGGACTGAAGCTTTCTTT
TRBD2	.	TRBV7-9	TRBJ2-5	CASSKPTSGRLRPSEQYF	TGTGCCAGCAGCAAGCCGACTAGCGGGAGGCTCCGTCCGAGTGAGCAGTACTTC